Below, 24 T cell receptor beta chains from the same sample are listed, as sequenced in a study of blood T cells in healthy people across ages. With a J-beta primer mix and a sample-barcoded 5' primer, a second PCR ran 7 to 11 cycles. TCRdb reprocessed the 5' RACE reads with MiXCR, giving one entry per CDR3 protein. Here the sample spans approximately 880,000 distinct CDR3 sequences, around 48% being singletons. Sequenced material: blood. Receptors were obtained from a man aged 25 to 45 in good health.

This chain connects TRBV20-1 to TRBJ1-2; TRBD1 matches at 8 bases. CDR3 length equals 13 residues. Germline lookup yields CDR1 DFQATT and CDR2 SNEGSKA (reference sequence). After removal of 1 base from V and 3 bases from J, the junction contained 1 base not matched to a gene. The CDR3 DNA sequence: TGCAGTGCTAGAGGGACAGGGTACTATGGCTACACCTTC. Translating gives CSARGTGYYGYTF.

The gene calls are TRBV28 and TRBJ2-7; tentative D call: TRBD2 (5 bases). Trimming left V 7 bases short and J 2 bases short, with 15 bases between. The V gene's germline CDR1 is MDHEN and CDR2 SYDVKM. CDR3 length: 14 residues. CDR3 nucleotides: TGTGCCAGCAACGGTGGACGGGAAACCTACGAGCAGTACTTC. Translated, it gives CASNGGRETYEQYF. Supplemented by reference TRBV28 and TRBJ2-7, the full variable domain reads DVKVTQSSRYLVKRTGEKVFLECVQDMDHENMFWYRQDPGLGLRLIYFSYDVKMKEKGDIPEGYSVSREKKERFSLILESASTNQTSMYLCASNGGRETYEQYFGPGTRLTVT.

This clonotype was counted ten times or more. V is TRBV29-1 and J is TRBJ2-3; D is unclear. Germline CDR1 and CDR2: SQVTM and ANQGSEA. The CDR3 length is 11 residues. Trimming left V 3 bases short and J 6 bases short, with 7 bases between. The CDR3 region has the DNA TGCAGCGTTGACCTCTCCGATACGCAGTATTTT. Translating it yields CSVDLSDTQYF.

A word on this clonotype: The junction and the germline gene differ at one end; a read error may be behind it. CDR3 bases: TGCGCCAGCAGCTTGGTTGCGGGGAGGGTAGACACTGAAGTTTTCTTT. It specifies CASSLVAGRVDTEVFF. The chain combines TRBV5-1 with TRBJ1-1; D gene unclear. CDR1 is SGHRS, CDR2 YFSETQ, per germline. The CDR3 spans 16 residues.

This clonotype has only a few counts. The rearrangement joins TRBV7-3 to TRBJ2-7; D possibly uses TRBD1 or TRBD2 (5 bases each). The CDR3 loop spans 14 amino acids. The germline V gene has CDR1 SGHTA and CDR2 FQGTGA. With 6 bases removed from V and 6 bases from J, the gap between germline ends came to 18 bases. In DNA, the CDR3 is TGTGCCAGCAGTCCTAACCCGGGAAGGGGCGAGCAGTACTTC. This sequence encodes CASSPNPGRGEQYF.

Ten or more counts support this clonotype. The CDR3, as DNA: TGTGCCAGCAGGCGCGGCCGACCGCCGCGTCTCACAGATACGCAGTATTTT. Translating it yields CASRRGRPPRLTDTQYF. This chain connects TRBV28 to TRBJ2-3; D is unclear. The CDR3 is 17 amino acids. CDR1 is MDHEN, CDR2 SYDVKM, per germline. Deletions cut 6 bases from V and 2 bases from J, with 21 bases between.

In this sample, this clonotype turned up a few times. The CDR3 reads CASSGKAGDQTQYF. CDR3 nucleotides: TGTGCCAGCAGTGGGAAAGCGGGGGATCAGACCCAGTACTTC. J is TRBJ2-5 and V is TRBV12-3 or TRBV12-4; TRBD2 matches at 8 bases. Trimming cost V 5 bases and J 6 bases; bases outside gene matches: 8. The CDR3 loop spans 14 amino acids.

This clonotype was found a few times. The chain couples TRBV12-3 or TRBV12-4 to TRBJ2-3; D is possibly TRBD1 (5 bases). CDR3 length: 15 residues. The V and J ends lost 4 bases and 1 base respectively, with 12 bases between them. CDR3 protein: CASSYGALRTDTQYF. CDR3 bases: TGTGCCAGCAGTTATGGGGCTTTACGCACAGATACGCAGTATTTT.

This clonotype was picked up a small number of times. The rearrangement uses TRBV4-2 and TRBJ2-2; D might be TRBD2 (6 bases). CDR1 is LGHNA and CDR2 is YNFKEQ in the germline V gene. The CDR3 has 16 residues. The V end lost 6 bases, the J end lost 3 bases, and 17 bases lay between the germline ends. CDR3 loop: CASRTSAGPDTGELFF. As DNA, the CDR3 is TGTGCCAGCAGAACTTCGGCGGGGCCCGACACCGGGGAGCTGTTTTTT.

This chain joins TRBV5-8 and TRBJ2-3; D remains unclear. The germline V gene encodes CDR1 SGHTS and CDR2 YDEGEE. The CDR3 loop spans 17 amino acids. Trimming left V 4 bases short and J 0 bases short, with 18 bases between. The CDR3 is CASSVSWGSSSTDTQYF. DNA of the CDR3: TGTGCCAGCAGCGTCAGTTGGGGTTCCTCTAGCACAGATACGCAGTATTTT.

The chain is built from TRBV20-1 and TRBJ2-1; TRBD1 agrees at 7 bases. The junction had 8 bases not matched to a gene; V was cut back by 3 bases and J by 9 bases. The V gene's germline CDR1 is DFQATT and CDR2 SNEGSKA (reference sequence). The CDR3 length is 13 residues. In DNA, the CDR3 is TGCAGTGCTAGTGGCAGAAGGGACAGTGAGCAGTTCTTC. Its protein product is CSASGRRDSEQFF.

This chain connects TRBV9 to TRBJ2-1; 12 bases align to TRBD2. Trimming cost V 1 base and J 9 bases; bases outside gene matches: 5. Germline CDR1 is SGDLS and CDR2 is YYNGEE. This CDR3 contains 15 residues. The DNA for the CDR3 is TGTGCCAGCAGCGTACTAGCGGGGGGGCTACGTGAGCAGTTCTTC. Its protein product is CASSVLAGGLREQFF.

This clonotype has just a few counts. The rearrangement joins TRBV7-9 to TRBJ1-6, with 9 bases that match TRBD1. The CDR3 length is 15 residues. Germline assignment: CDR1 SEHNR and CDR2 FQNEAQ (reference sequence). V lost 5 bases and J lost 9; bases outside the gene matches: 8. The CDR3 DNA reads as TGTGCCAGCAGCCCCGGGACAGGGTTCGCTTCACCCCTCCACTTT. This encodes CASSPGTGFASPLHF.

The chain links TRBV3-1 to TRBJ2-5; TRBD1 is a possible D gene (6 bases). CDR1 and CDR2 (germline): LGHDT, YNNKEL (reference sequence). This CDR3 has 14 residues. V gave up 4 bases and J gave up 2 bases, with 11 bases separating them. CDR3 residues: CASSRATGQETQYF. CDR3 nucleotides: TGTGCCAGCAGCCGAGCGACAGGACAAGAGACCCAGTACTTC.

The DNA for the CDR3 is TGCGCCAGCAGCCAAGTCCAGCGGGGCGGGGAGACCCAGTACTTC. It is translated as CASSQVQRGGETQYF. The V and J genes are TRBV4-1 and TRBJ2-5, with 7 bases aligning to TRBD2. The germline CDR1 and CDR2 sequences are MGHRA and YSYEKL. V lost 1 base and J lost 5; bases outside the gene matches: 7. This CDR3 spans 15 amino acids.

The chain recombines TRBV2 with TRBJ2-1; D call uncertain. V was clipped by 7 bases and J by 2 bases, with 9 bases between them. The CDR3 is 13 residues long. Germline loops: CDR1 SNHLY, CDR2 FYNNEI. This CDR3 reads CASNLRTYNEQFF. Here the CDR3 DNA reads TGTGCCAGCAATCTCCGGACCTACAATGAGCAGTTCTTC.

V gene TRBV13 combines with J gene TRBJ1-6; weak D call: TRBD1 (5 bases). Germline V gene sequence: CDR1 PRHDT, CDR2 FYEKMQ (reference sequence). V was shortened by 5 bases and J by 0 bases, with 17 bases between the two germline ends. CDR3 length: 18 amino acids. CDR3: CASSLVTGQFSYNSPLHF. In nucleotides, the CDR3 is TGTGCCAGCAGCCTTGTAACGGGGCAATTCTCCTATAATTCACCCCTCCACTTT.

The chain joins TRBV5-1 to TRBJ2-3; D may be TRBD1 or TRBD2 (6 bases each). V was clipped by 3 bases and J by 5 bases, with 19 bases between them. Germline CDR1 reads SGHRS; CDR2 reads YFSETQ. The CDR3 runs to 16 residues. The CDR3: CASSSLVGGRLDTQYF. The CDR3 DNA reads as TGCGCCAGCAGCTCGTTAGTGGGGGGCCGGTTAGATACGCAGTATTTT.

CDR3 amino acids: CSGQRAGTYEQYF. Written as DNA, the CDR3 is TGCAGCGGTCAGAGGGCAGGTACCTACGAGCAGTACTTC. The chain uses TRBV29-1 and TRBJ2-1; D is possibly TRBD2 (5 bases). The closer fit of TRBJ2-7 to the DNA end suggests the J call may be wrong. Germline values: CDR1 SQVTM, CDR2 ANQGSEA. There are 13 residues in the CDR3.

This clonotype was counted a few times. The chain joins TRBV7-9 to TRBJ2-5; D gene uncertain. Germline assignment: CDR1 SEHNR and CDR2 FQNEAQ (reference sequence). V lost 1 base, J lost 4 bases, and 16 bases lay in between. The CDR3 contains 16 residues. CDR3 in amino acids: CASSLESGLMGETQYF. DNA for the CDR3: TGTGCCAGCAGCTTAGAATCGGGTTTGATGGGAGAGACCCAGTACTTC.

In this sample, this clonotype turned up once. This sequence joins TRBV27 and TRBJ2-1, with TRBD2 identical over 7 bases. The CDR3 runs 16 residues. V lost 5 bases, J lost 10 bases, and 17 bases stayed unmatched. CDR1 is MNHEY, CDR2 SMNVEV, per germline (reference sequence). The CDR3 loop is CASSPSTSALSREQFF. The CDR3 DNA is TGTGCCAGCAGTCCATCCACTAGCGCCCTGAGTCGGGAGCAGTTCTTC.

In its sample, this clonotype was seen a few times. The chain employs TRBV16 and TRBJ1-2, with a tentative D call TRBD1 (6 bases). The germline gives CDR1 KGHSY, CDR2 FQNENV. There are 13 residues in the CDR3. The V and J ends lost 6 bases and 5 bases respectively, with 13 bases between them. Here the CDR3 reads CASSPQGLYGYTF. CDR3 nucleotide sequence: TGTGCCAGCAGTCCGCAGGGGTTGTATGGCTACACCTTC.

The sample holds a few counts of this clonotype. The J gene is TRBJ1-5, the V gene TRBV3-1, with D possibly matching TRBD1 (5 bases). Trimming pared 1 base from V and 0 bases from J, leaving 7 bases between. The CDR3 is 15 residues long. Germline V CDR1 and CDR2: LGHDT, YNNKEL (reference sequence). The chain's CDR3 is CASSQGGYSNQPQHF. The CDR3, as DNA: TGTGCCAGCAGCCAAGGGGGCTATAGCAATCAGCCCCAGCATTTT.

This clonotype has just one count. CDR3 in DNA: TGTGCCAGCAGGGAGACTAGCGGGGCTTCCTACGAGCAGTACTTC. It codes for CASRETSGASYEQYF. The J gene is TRBJ2-5, the V gene TRBV27; 11 positions agree with TRBD2. Near its end, the DNA agrees better with TRBJ2-7, so the J call may be wrong. CDR3 length: 15 amino acids. Germline lookup yields CDR1 MNHEY and CDR2 SMNVEV (reference sequence).